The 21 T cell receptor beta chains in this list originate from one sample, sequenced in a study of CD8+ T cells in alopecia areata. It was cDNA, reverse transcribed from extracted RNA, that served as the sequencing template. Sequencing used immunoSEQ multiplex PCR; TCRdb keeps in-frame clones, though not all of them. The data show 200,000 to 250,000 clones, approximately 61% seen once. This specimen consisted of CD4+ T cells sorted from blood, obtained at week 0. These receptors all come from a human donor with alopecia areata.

CDR3 DNA sequence: TGTGCCAGCTCACCCCGAGGGGGGCTGAACACCGGGGAGCTGTTTTTT. This codes for CASSPRGGLNTGELFF. This chain connects TRBV18 to TRBJ2-2; D is perhaps TRBD1 or TRBD2 (6 bases each). The CDR3 has 16 residues. Trimming took off 3 bases at V and 1 base at J, with 12 bases between the two ends. Germline values: CDR1 KGHSH, CDR2 LQKENI. Based on the CDR3 plus reference TRBV18 and TRBJ2-2, the full variable domain is NAGVMQNPRHLVRRRGQEARLRCSPMKGHSHVYWYRQLPEEGLKFMVYLQKENIIDESGMPKERFSAEFPKEGPSILRIQQVVRGDSAAYFCASSPRGGLNTGELFFGEGSRLTVL.

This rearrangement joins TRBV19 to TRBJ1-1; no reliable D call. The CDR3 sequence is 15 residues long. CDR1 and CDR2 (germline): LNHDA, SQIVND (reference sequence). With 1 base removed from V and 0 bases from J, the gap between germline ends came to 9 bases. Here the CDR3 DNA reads TGTGCCAGTAGTATAGGTAGGACTGTGAACACTGAAGCTTTCTTT. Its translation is CASSIGRTVNTEAFF.

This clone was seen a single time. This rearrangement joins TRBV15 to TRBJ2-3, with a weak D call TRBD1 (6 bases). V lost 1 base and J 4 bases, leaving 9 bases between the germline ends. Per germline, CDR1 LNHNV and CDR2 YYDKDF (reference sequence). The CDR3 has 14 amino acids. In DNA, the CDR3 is TGTGCCACCAGCAGAGTTGCAGGGGCAGATACGCAGTATTTT. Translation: CATSRVAGADTQYF. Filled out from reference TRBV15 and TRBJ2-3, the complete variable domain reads DAMVIQNPRYQVTQFGKPVTLSCSQTLNHNVMYWYQQKSSQAPKLLFHYYDKDFNNEADTPDNFQSRRPNTSFCFLDIRSPGLGDTAMYLCATSRVAGADTQYFGPGTRLTVL.

The CDR3 protein is CSVDILHEGSTEAFF. CDR3 nucleotide sequence: TGCAGCGTAGATATCCTCCACGAGGGGAGCACTGAAGCTTTCTTT. The chain has TRBV29-1 and TRBJ1-1, with D maybe TRBD1 (5 bases). Per the germline V gene, CDR1 is SQVTM and CDR2 is ANQGSEA. The CDR3 is 15 residues long. The V and J ends lost 6 bases and 4 bases respectively, with 21 bases between them.

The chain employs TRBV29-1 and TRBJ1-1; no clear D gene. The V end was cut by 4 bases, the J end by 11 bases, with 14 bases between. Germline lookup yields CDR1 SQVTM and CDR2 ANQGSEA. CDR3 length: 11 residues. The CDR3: CSVAQFLGAFF. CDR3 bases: TGCAGCGTTGCCCAGTTCCTGGGGGCTTTCTTT.

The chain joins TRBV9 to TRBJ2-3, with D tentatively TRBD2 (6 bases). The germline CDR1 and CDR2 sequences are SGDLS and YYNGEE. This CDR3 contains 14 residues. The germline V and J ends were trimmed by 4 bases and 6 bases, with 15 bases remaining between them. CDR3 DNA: TGTGCCAGCAGCCTTGGCCTAGCGTGGGATACGCAGTATTTT. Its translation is CASSLGLAWDTQYF.

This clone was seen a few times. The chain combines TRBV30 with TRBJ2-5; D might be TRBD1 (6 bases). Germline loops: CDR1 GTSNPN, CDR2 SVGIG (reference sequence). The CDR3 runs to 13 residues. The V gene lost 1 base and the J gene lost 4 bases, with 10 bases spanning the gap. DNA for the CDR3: TGTGCCTGGAGTGACAGGGCGGGAGAGACCCAGTACTTC. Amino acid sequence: CAWSDRAGETQYF.

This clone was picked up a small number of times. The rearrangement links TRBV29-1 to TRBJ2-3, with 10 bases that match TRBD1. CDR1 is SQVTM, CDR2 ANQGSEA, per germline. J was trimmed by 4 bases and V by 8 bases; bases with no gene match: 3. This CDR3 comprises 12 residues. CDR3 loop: CSTGTGADTQYF. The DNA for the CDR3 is TGCAGCACGGGGACAGGGGCAGATACGCAGTATTTT.

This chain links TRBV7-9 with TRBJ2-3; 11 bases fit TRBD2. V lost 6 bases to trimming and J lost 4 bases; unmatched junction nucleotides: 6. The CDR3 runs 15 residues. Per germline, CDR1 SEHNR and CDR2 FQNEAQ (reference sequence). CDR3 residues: CASSLLAGASDTQYF. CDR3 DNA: TGTGCCAGCAGTTTACTAGCGGGAGCCTCAGATACGCAGTATTTT.

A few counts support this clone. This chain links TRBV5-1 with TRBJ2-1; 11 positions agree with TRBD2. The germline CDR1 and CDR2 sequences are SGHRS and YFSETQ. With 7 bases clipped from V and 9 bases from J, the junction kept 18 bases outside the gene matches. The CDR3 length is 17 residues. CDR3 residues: CASRSFTSGGPGSEQFF. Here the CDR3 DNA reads TGCGCCAGCCGCTCCTTTACTAGCGGGGGCCCCGGGAGTGAGCAGTTCTTC. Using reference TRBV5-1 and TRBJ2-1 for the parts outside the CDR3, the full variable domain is KAGVTQTPRYLIKTRGQQVTLSCSPISGHRSVSWYQQTPGQGLQFLFEYFSETQRNKGNFPGRFSGRQFSNSRSEMNVSTLELGDSALYLCASRSFTSGGPGSEQFFGPGTRLTVL.

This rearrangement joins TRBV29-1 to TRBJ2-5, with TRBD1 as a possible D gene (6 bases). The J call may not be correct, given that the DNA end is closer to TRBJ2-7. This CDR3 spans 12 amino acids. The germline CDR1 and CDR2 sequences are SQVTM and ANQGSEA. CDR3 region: CSTQGQSYEQYF. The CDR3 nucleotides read TGCAGCACACAGGGTCAATCCTACGAGCAGTACTTC.

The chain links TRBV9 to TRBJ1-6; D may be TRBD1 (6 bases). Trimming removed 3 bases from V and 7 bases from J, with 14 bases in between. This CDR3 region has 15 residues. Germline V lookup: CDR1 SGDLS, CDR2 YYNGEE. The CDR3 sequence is CASSEIDRLNSPLHF. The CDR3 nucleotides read TGTGCCAGCAGCGAGATTGACAGGTTGAATTCACCCCTCCACTTT.

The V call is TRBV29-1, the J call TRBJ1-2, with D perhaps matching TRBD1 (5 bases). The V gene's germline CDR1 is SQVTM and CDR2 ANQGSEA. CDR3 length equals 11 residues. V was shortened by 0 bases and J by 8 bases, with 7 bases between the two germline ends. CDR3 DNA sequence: TGCAGCGTTGAAGAGGGGGGAGGCTACACCTTC. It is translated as CSVEEGGGYTF.

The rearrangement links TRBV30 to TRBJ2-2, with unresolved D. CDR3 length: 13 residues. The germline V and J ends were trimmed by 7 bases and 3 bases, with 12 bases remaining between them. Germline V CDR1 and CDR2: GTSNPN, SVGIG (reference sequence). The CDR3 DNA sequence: TGTGCCTTAGCCGGGCAGGACACCGGGGAGCTGTTTTTT. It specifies CALAGQDTGELFF.

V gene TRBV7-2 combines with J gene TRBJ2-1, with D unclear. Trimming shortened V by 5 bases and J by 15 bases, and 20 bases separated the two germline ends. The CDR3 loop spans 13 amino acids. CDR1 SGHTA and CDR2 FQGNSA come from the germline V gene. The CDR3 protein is CASSRHPENRVFF. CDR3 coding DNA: TGTGCCAGCAGCCGCCACCCAGAAAATAGGGTGTTCTTC.

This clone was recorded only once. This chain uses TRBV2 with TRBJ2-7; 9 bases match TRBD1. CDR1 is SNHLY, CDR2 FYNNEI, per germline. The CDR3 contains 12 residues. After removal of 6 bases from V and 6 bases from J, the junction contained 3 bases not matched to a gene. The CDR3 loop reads CASRDRGSEQYF. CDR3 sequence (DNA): TGTGCCAGCAGGGACAGGGGTTCCGAGCAGTACTTC.

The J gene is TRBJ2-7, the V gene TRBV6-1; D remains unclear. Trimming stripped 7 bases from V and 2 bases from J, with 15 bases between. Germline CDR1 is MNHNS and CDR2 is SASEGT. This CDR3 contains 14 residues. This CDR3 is CASTPKAVTYEQYF. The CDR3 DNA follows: TGTGCCAGCACCCCAAAGGCCGTGACCTACGAGCAGTACTTC.

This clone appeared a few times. The CDR3 sequence is CASSKGPQGFETQYF. In nucleotides, the CDR3 is TGTGCCAGCAGCAAGGGACCTCAGGGATTCGAGACCCAGTACTTC. The rearrangement joins TRBV2 to TRBJ2-5, with D possibly being TRBD1 or TRBD2 (5 bases each). CDR3 length: 15 amino acids. Germline V gene lookup returns CDR1 SNHLY and CDR2 FYNNEI. Trimming pared 6 bases from V and 5 bases from J, leaving 19 bases between.

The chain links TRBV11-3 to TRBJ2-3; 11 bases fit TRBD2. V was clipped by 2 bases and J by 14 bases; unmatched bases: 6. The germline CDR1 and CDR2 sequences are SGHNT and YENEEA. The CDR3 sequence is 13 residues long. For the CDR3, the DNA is TGTGCCAGCAGCTTACCTAGCGGGGGGCCCCTGTATTTT. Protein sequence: CASSLPSGGPLYF.

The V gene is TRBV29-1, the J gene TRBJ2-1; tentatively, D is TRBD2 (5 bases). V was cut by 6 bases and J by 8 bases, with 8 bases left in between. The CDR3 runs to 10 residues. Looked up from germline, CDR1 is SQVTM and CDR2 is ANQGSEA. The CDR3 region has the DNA TGCAGCGTGGGAGTTGATGAGCAGTTCTTC. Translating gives CSVGVDEQFF.

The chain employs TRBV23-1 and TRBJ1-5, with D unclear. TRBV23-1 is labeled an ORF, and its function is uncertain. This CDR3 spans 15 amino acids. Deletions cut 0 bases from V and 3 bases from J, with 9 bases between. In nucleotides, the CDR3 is TGCGCCAGCAGTCAATCTCCACGGTACAATCAGCCCCAGCATTTT. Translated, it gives CASSQSPRYNQPQHF.